The rows below give T cell receptor beta chains drawn from one sample of a study of T cells in Graves' hyperthyroidism and ophthalmopathy. TCRdb reprocessed the multiplex PCR reads with MiXCR, giving one entry per CDR3 protein. Among 450,000 to 700,000 distinct CDR3 sequences listed, just over 45% were seen once. Input material: peripheral blood or thyroid tissue (not recorded which). These receptors originate from a woman between 18 and 29 years old with Graves' hyperthyroidism. Both conserved end residues are part of each CDR3. A D gene is named only where the DNA matches it firmly. Clone size, where shown, is once, few, many, or a class for clones that have expanded.

size	J	V	D	DNA	CDR3
-	TRBJ1-5	TRBV27	-	TGTGCCAGCAGTTTGTCTCCAGGGAGAGGACAGCCCCAGCATTTT	CASSLSPGRGQPQHF
few	TRBJ1-1	TRBV27	-	TGTGCCAGCATTAAACAAACTGGAGGGACGAACACTGAAGCTTTCTTT	CASIKQTGGTNTEAFF
many	TRBJ2-7	TRBV5-1	-	TGCGCCAGCAGCTCATCCAGAGGTCAGGGCCTTTTCGAGCAGTACTTC	CASSSSRGQGLFEQYF
-	TRBJ1-2	TRBV29-1	-	TGCAGCTCACCGGTTGTGCTAAACTATGGCTACACCTTC	CSSPVVLNYGYTF
-	TRBJ1-1	TRBV5-1	-	TGCGCCAGCAGCTTGGAACCCGGACAGAACACTAAAGCTTTCTTT	CASSLEPGQNTKAFF
many	TRBJ1-1	TRBV20-1	-	TGCAGTGCTAGAGTAGGGGCGGTGAACACTGAAGCTTTCTTT	CSARVGAVNTEAFF
many	TRBJ1-4	TRBV19	TRBD1	TGTGCCAGTAGTTTGGGACAGGCAAATAATGAAAAACTGTTTTTT	CASSLGQANNEKLFF
many	TRBJ1-1	TRBV5-1	-	TGCGCCAGCAGCTTGGACGCGGGGGCGGACACTGAAGCTTTCTTT	CASSLDAGADTEAFF
-	TRBJ1-1	TRBV20-1	TRBD1	TGCAGTGCTAGAGGGGACAGCATCACTGAAGCTTTCTTT	CSARGDSITEAFF
-	TRBJ2-2	TRBV20-1	-	TGCAGTGCCAGCAGCCCAGGTAGGGCAGCCGGCACCGGGGAGCTGTTTTTT	CSASSPGRAAGTGELFF
few	TRBJ1-4	TRBV11-2	TRBD1	TGTGCCAGCTCACCACAGTACCGGGACAGGAGCCGAAAACTGTTTTTT	CASSPQYRDRSRKLFF
once	TRBJ1-6	TRBV19	-	TGTGCCAGTAGTATAGTGGAGCCGGTCAATTCACCCCTCCACTTT	CASSIVEPVNSPLHF
many	TRBJ2-7	TRBV12-3/TRBV12-4	-	TGTGCCAGCAGTTTAGGCCTTGTCTCCTACGAGCAGTACTTC	CASSLGLVSYEQYF
many	TRBJ2-5	TRBV7-8	TRBD2	TGTGCCAGCAGCCCGTGGACTAGCGGGATAGGAGAGACCCAGTACTTC	CASSPWTSGIGETQYF
many	TRBJ1-1	TRBV3-1	-	TGTGCCAGCAGCCAAGCAGCCACTGAAGCTTTCTTT	CASSQAATEAFF
-	TRBJ2-2	TRBV2	TRBD1	TGTGCCAGCAGCGCAAACAGGGGGCTGTTTTTT	CASSANRGLFF
-	TRBJ1-5	TRBV19	TRBD1	TGTGCCAGTAGTACACCGGGACAGTACTACAATGAGCCCCAGCATTTT	CASSTPGQYYNEPQHF
-	TRBJ1-2	TRBV12-3/TRBV12-4	-	TGTGCCAGCAGTCTAACCTCTGGGGTTACCTATAATGGCTACACCTTC	CASSLTSGVTYNGYTF
many	TRBJ2-7	TRBV12-3/TRBV12-4	-	TGTGCCAGCAGTTTTAAGCGTTCCTACGAGCAGTACTTC	CASSFKRSYEQYF
-	TRBJ1-5	TRBV9	-	TGTGCCAGCAGCGTAGCCTCGATCGCGGAGACCCAGCATTTT	CASSVASIAETQHF
-	TRBJ1-1	TRBV4-3	-	TGCGCCAGCAGCCAAGATCGACCAGGGTCGAACACTGAAGCTTTCTTT	CASSQDRPGSNTEAFF
many	TRBJ1-2	TRBV5-4	-	TGTGCCAGCAGCTTGACACCCTGGGATGGCTACACCTTC	CASSLTPWDGYTF
many	TRBJ2-7	TRBV24-1	TRBD2	TGTGCCACCAGTGGTTCGAATGGTCTAGCGGGAGGCTACGAGCAGTACTTC	CATSGSNGLAGGYEQYF
many	TRBJ1-1	TRBV12-3/TRBV12-4	-	TGTGCCAGCAGTTTTGGATCTGTGGCTGAAGCTTTCTTT	CASSFGSVAEAFF
once	TRBJ2-1	TRBV11-2	TRBD2	TGTGCCAGCAGCCCTGGGACTAGCGGTTACAATGAGCAGTTCTTC	CASSPGTSGYNEQFF
many	TRBJ2-7	TRBV3-1	TRBD2	TGTGCCAGCAGCCCGGGACTAGCGGGAGGCGAGCAGTACTTC	CASSPGLAGGEQYF
many	TRBJ1-5	TRBV7-2	TRBD1	TGTGCCAGCAGCGAGGGGACAGTTCAGCCCCAGCATTTT	CASSEGTVQPQHF
many	TRBJ2-7	TRBV5-8	TRBD2	TGTGCCAGCAGCCCCGAATTGGTAGCGGGAGGTCGCGAGCAGTACTTC	CASSPELVAGGREQYF
once	TRBJ2-1	TRBV5-4	TRBD1	TGTGCCAGCAGCCCAGGACAGGGGAGGGACAATGAGCAGTTCTTC	CASSPGQGRDNEQFF
-	TRBJ1-2	TRBV30	TRBD1	TGTGCCTGGAGTGTACAGGGGCTAAACTATGGCTACACCTTC	CAWSVQGLNYGYTF
-	TRBJ1-3	TRBV5-1	-	TGCGCCAGCAGCTTGGAGGGTCCAACCTTCTCTGGAAACACCATATATTTT	CASSLEGPTFSGNTIYF